This TCR beta chain was recorded in a study of blood T cell repertoires in COVID-19. In the original processing: Amplification from reference gene primers served as the basis for estimated nucleated cell counts. Assay: immunoSEQ multiplex PCR; the TCRdb copy retains only in-frame clones and omits some. The V and J calls and the clone size are those of that table, but D and trimming were determined from the DNA. The sample holds about 130,000 clones, about four fifths seen once. The count of this clone is one. Germline CDR1 SGHRS, CDR2 YFSETQ. The J segment lost 8 bases and the V segment lost 4 bases, leaving 12 bases of the junction unmatched. CDR3 length: 16 amino acids.

The specimen was peripheral blood. The receptor was derived from a man aged 35 to 55 with active or convalescent COVID-19. The chain combines TRBV5-1 with TRBJ1-2; 12 positions agree with TRBD1. The CDR3 DNA reads TGCGCCAGCAGCATTGACCCGGGACAGGGGGCTTGGGGCTACACCTTC. This gives the protein CASSIDPGQGAWGYTF.